One and the same sample provided the 26 T cell receptor beta chains below, sequenced in a study of blood T cells in healthy people across ages. A second PCR, run for roughly 7 to 12 cycles, used a sample-barcoded 5' primer plus a J-beta primer mix. TCRdb re-analysed the 5' RACE reads in MiXCR, keeping a single row per CDR3 protein. The table has some 760,000 distinct CDR3 sequences, about 25% seen once. The same data also went into a second study, on T cells of mothers and their children.

The sequenced material came from blood. These receptors all come from a boy aged 5-17 years in good health.

This clonotype was picked up a small number of times. The chain joins TRBV20-1 to TRBJ2-1, with 7 bases matching TRBD1. The V gene's germline CDR1 is DFQATT and CDR2 SNEGSKA (reference sequence). J lost 7 bases, V lost 7 bases, and 13 bases had no gene match. The CDR3 is 14 amino acids. Written as DNA, the CDR3 is TGCAGTGTCCCTACAGGGGTGGACTGGAATGAGCAGTTCTTC. Amino acids: CSVPTGVDWNEQFF.

This clonotype has just a few counts. The chain joins TRBV6-9 to TRBJ1-5, with TRBD1 matching over 8 bases. The CDR3 sequence is 19 residues long. CDR1 is MNHGY and CDR2 is SVAAGI in the germline V gene. J lost 1 base, V lost 4 bases, and 15 bases had no gene match. CDR3 nucleotide sequence: TGTGCCAGCAGTTCCGAGGACAGGGAGGCGGGGTGGAGCAATCAGCCCCAGCATTTT. Its protein product is CASSSEDREAGWSNQPQHF.

V usage is TRBV5-1 and J usage is TRBJ1-1; D perhaps matches TRBD1 (6 bases). Between the trimmed V and J ends, which lost 7 bases and 0 bases, there was a span of 13 bases. In germline, CDR1 is SGHRS, CDR2 YFSETQ. The CDR3 sequence is 14 residues long. CDR3 residues: CASVLDSLNTEAFF. In DNA, the CDR3 is TGCGCCAGCGTCTTGGACAGTCTGAACACTGAAGCTTTCTTT.

There are a few counts of this clonotype. The rearrangement uses TRBV12-3 or TRBV12-4 and TRBJ2-5; D may be TRBD2 (6 bases). The length of the CDR3 is 16 residues. V dropped 4 bases and J dropped 0 bases, with 15 bases sitting between them. The CDR3 nucleotides read TGTGCCAGCAGTTCCGATACATGGGGGGACCAAGAGACCCAGTACTTC. Protein product: CASSSDTWGDQETQYF.

This chain links TRBV7-3 with TRBJ2-1; tentative D call: TRBD2 (7 bases). The germline V and J ends were trimmed by 5 bases and 4 bases, with 15 bases remaining between them. CDR3 size: 15 residues. CDR1 and CDR2 (germline): SGHTA, FQGTGA. The CDR3 coding sequence is TGTGCCAGCAGCGGGGGGGCTCCGCCGTACAATGAGCAGTTCTTC. It specifies CASSGGAPPYNEQFF. The full variable domain, in which reference TRBV7-3 and TRBJ2-1 provide the parts outside the CDR3, is GAGVSQTPSNKVTEKGKYVELRCDPISGHTALYWYRQSLGQGPEFLIYFQGTGAADDSGLPNDRFFAVRPEGSVSTLKIQRTERGDSAVYLCASSGGAPPYNEQFFGPGTRLTVL.

This clonotype came up a few times. The chain joins TRBV11-2 to TRBJ2-7; 9 bases line up with TRBD2. CDR1 is SGHAT and CDR2 is FQNNGV in the germline V gene. V gave up 2 bases and J gave up 4 bases; unmatched junction bases: 6. This CDR3 has 15 residues. The CDR3 region is CASSLFAGGGYEQYF. CDR3 coding DNA: TGTGCCAGCAGCTTATTTGCGGGAGGGGGGTACGAGCAGTACTTC. The full variable domain, completed using reference TRBV11-2 and TRBJ2-7, is EAGVAQSPRYKIIEKRQSVAFWCNPISGHATLYWYQQILGQGPKLLIQFQNNGVVDDSQLPKDRFSAERLKGVDSTLKIQPAKLEDSAVYLCASSLFAGGGYEQYFGPGTRLTVT.

This clonotype has only a few counts. V gene TRBV5-5 combines with J gene TRBJ1-2; 7 bases agree with TRBD1. Germline loops: CDR1 SGHKS, CDR2 YYEKEE (reference sequence). The CDR3 consists of 15 residues. V lost 2 bases to trimming and J lost 4 bases; unmatched junction nucleotides: 8. The CDR3 DNA is TGTGCCAGCAGCTTAATTCCGGGACAGCTCTATGGCTACACCTTC. Translation: CASSLIPGQLYGYTF.

The V call is TRBV9, the J call TRBJ2-1; 9 nucleotides align to TRBD2. The CDR3 spans 20 residues. Germline-derived CDR1 and CDR2 are SGDLS and YYNGEE. The junction had 14 bases not matched to a gene; V was cut back by 0 bases and J by 1 base. CDR3 sequence: CASSVGSGSLYGSSYNEQFF. The DNA of the CDR3 is TGTGCCAGCAGCGTAGGTAGCGGGAGTCTTTACGGAAGTTCCTACAATGAGCAGTTCTTC.

This sequence joins TRBV4-3 and TRBJ2-1, with D perhaps matching TRBD1 or TRBD2 (5 bases each). The germline CDR1 and CDR2 sequences are LGHNA and YSLEER. The CDR3 runs to 16 residues. V gave up 3 bases and J gave up 0 bases, with 12 bases separating them. CDR3 nucleotides: TGCGCCAGCAGCCAGAACCGGGACCTCTCCTACAATGAGCAGTTCTTC. This gives the protein CASSQNRDLSYNEQFF.

This clonotype was seen more than once but under ten times. V and J are TRBV4-1 and TRBJ2-1; no firm D call. Germline values: CDR1 MGHRA, CDR2 YSYEKL. V lost 0 bases and J 3 bases, leaving 6 bases between the germline ends. The CDR3 contains 14 residues. DNA for the CDR3: TGCGCCAGCAGCCAAGAGGGCCTCTACAATGAGCAGTTCTTC. This encodes CASSQEGLYNEQFF.

This sequence joins TRBV25-1 and TRBJ2-5; D unclear. Trimming removed 1 base at V and 1 base at J, with 10 bases between. This CDR3 region has 15 residues. CDR1 is MGHDK, CDR2 SYGVNS, per germline. CDR3 bases: TGTGCCAGCAGTGAATCGCCAGGCCCCCAAGAGACCCAGTACTTC. As protein: CASSESPGPQETQYF.

The rearrangement uses TRBV14 and TRBJ2-7; maybe TRBD2 (5 bases). This CDR3 comprises 14 residues. The V gene lost 0 bases and the J gene lost 8 bases, with 14 bases spanning the gap. Looked up from germline, CDR1 is SGHDN and CDR2 is FVKESK. In nucleotides, the CDR3 is TGTGCCAGCAGCCAAGATCTGGGCGGGTTTAAGCAGTACTTC. This sequence encodes CASSQDLGGFKQYF.

The chain uses TRBV11-1 and TRBJ2-1, with 9 bases fitting TRBD1. The DNA end lines up better with TRBJ2-5; the J call may be wrong. Germline values: CDR1 SGHAT, CDR2 FQDESV (reference sequence). The CDR3 is 15 amino acids. CDR3 sequence: CASRTGTGSPETQYF. The DNA for the CDR3 is TGTGCCAGCAGAACCGGGACAGGGTCGCCAGAGACCCAGTACTTC.

The chain joins TRBV5-1 to TRBJ2-4; possibly TRBD1 for D (5 bases). This CDR3 comprises 14 residues. Germline V gene sequence: CDR1 SGHRS, CDR2 YFSETQ. V shed 4 bases and J shed 6 bases, with 14 bases lying between them. CDR3 sequence (DNA): TGCGCCAGCAGCACGGACATCGAGGCAAACATTCAGTACTTC. This gives the protein CASSTDIEANIQYF.

This clonotype appeared a few times. The chain has TRBV5-6 and TRBJ2-6; D call uncertain. Germline V gene data show CDR1 as SGHDT and CDR2 as YYEEEE. The V gene lost 0 bases and the J gene lost 4 bases, with 11 bases spanning the gap. The CDR3 is made up of 16 amino acids. CDR3 in amino acids: CASSLVSTVGANVLTF. DNA for the CDR3: TGTGCCAGCAGCTTGGTTTCGACGGTCGGGGCCAACGTCCTGACTTTC.

This clonotype appeared once. This rearrangement joins TRBV5-1 to TRBJ1-1; D possibly corresponds to TRBD1 (5 bases). In germline, CDR1 is SGHRS, CDR2 YFSETQ. CDR3 length equals 16 residues. With 3 bases removed from V and 7 bases from J, the gap between germline ends came to 22 bases. The CDR3 DNA is TGCGCCAGCAGCTGGGGGAAGGACCCCCTTGGTAATGAAGCTTTCTTT. This sequence encodes CASSWGKDPLGNEAFF.

The chain uses TRBV10-3 and TRBJ1-1, with D tentatively TRBD1 (5 bases). The germline V gene encodes CDR1 ENHRY and CDR2 SYGVKD. The ends were cut back, 4 bases at V and 1 base at J, with 7 bases in the middle. The CDR3 length is 13 residues. In DNA form, the CDR3 reads TGTGCCATCAGTGTGGGGGAGAACACTGAAGCTTTCTTT. It yields the protein CAISVGENTEAFF.

Worth noting for this clonotype: Likely a read error: the CDR3 ends without its conserved phenylalanine or tryptophan. The chain employs TRBV25-1 and TRBJ2-1, with D possibly TRBD2 on 6 matching bases. The assigned J gene may be wrong: the sequence end matches TRBJ2-5 better. The CDR3 loop spans 14 amino acids. Germline V gene sequence: CDR1 MGHDK, CDR2 SYGVNS. CDR3 sequence reads: CASSPRGGRETQYL. DNA for the CDR3: TGTGCCAGCAGCCCCCGAGGAGGGAGAGAGACCCAGTACCTC.

V is TRBV28 and J is TRBJ1-4; D may be TRBD1 (5 bases). The V end was cut by 3 bases, the J end by 7 bases, with 9 bases between. The CDR3 runs 13 residues. Germline CDR1 MDHEN, CDR2 SYDVKM. CDR3 DNA: TGTGCCAGCAGTTTTAATGGGGGTGAAAAACTGTTTTTT. The encoded protein is CASSFNGGEKLFF.

CDR3: CASSLGDWGQARTGELFF. The DNA for the CDR3 is TGTGCCAGCAGTTTAGGGGATTGGGGGCAGGCGCGCACCGGGGAGCTGTTTTTT. J is TRBJ2-2 and V is TRBV28; perhaps TRBD1 as D (6 bases). Trimming left V 2 bases short and J 4 bases short, with 20 bases between. CDR3 length: 18 residues. Per the germline V gene, CDR1 is MDHEN and CDR2 is SYDVKM. The variable domain in full, with the rest retrieved from reference TRBV28 and TRBJ2-2, is DVKVTQSSRYLVKRTGEKVFLECVQDMDHENMFWYRQDPGLGLRLIYFSYDVKMKEKGDIPEGYSVSREKKERFSLILESASTNQTSMYLCASSLGDWGQARTGELFFGEGSRLTVL.

The chain combines TRBV13 with TRBJ2-5; 7 bases fit TRBD2. The J call is in doubt because the DNA end fits TRBJ2-7 better. CDR1 and CDR2 from the germline V gene are PRHDT and FYEKMQ (reference sequence). The CDR3 totals 17 residues. The CDR3 region has the DNA TGTGCCAGCAGCTTAGGGTATCTAGCGGAGACTGCCTACGAGCAGTACTTC. The encoded protein is CASSLGYLAETAYEQYF.

This clonotype was picked up a small number of times. V usage is TRBV9 and J usage is TRBJ2-2, with D possibly being TRBD1 (6 bases). The V end lost 4 bases, the J end lost 8 bases, and 6 bases lay between the germline ends. CDR1 SGDLS and CDR2 YYNGEE come from the germline V gene. This CDR3 contains 11 residues. The DNA for the CDR3 is TGTGCCAGCAGCACAGGGGGGGAGCTGTTTTTT. Encoded protein: CASSTGGELFF.

The J gene is TRBJ2-5, the V gene TRBV7-8, with 15 nucleotides matching TRBD2. The J call is uncertain, as TRBJ2-7 better fits the DNA end. The CDR3 sequence is 19 residues long. Germline V gene lookup returns CDR1 SGHVS and CDR2 FQNEAQ. CDR3 region: CASKITPGLAGGTTYEQYF. Here the CDR3 DNA reads TGTGCCAGCAAGATCACTCCGGGACTAGCGGGAGGTACCACCTACGAGCAGTACTTC.

This clonotype occurred a few times. V is TRBV2 and J is TRBJ2-7; 7 nucleotides line up with TRBD2. From germline, CDR1 is SNHLY and CDR2 FYNNEI. Germline trimming cut 8 bases from V and 7 bases from J; bases unmatched to any gene: 2. CDR3 size: 10 residues. CDR3: CASGGGEQYF. For the CDR3, the DNA is TGTGCCAGCGGGGGAGGGGAGCAGTACTTC.

This clonotype occurred once. The chain uses TRBV5-6 and TRBJ2-5; D gene unclear. Germline CDR1 and CDR2: SGHDT and YYEEEE. This CDR3 has 15 residues. The V end was cut by 3 bases, the J end by 4 bases, with 16 bases between. The CDR3 protein is CASSYGRLTTETQYF. CDR3 DNA: TGTGCCAGCAGCTACGGCCGACTCACCACAGAGACCCAGTACTTC.

This clonotype was counted between two and nine times. One end of the junction is discordant with germline, which a read error may explain. The gene calls are TRBV6-2 or TRBV6-3 and TRBJ1-1; TRBD1 is a possible D gene (6 bases). The CDR3 covers 14 residues. CDR1 MNHEY and CDR2 SVGEGT come from the germline V gene. The CDR3 sequence is CASSYSGGNTGAFF. CDR3 sequence (DNA): TGTGCCAGCAGTTACTCAGGGGGGAACACTGGAGCTTTCTTT.